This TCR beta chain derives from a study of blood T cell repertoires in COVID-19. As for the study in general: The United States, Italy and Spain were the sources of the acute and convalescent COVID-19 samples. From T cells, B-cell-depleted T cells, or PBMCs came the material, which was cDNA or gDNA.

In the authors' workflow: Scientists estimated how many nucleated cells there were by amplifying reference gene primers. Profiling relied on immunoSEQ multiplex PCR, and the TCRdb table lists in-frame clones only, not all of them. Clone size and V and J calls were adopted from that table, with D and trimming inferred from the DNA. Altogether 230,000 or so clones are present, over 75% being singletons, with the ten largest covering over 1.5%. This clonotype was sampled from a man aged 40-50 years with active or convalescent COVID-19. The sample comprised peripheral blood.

This CDR3 reads CASSEVASGGYYYEQYF. CDR3 bases: TGTGCCAGCAGTGAAGTGGCTAGCGGGGGATACTATTACGAGCAGTACTTC. The chain combines TRBV2 with TRBJ2-7; 10 bases map to TRBD2. With V trimmed by 1 base and J by 4 bases, 10 bases remained unmatched. Germline V gene lookup returns CDR1 SNHLY and CDR2 FYNNEI. The CDR3 has 17 residues.